A single sample gave rise to the 5 T cell receptor beta chains below, sequenced in a study of shared clonotypes between healthy human individuals. Here immunoSEQ multiplex PCR was the method, and the copy in TCRdb shows in-frame clones only, minus some. This sample carries a few million clones, 93% of them seen once, and the ten largest clones take about 1.6%. Naive CD8 cells lacked CD45RO and underwent positive selection for CCR7, leaving out terminally differentiated effector memory CD45RA+ cells. Sequenced material: naive CD8+ T cells from PBMCs. These receptors were obtained from a man between 18 and 35 years old in good health. Some clones in this sample may be carry-over from other donors' samples.

The rearrangement joins TRBV9 to TRBJ1-2; D gene ambiguous. The CDR3 has 13 amino acids. Germline V gene lookup returns CDR1 SGDLS and CDR2 YYNGEE. Trimming left V 0 bases short and J 6 bases short, with 9 bases between. The CDR3 sequence is CASSVVPGNGYTF. In DNA, the CDR3 is TGTGCCAGCAGCGTAGTCCCGGGGAATGGCTACACCTTC.

The chain has TRBV4-1 and TRBJ2-7, with TRBD2 matching over 9 bases. Losses at the gene ends were 4 bases for V and 4 bases for J; bases not matched to a gene: 5. CDR3 size: 14 residues. Germline V gene sequence: CDR1 MGHRA, CDR2 YSYEKL. The CDR3 DNA reads TGCGCCAGCAGCCCAAAGGCGGGGGGGTACGAGCAGTACTTC. Its translation is CASSPKAGGYEQYF.

The chain uses TRBV6-1 and TRBJ2-4; 8 nucleotides line up with TRBD1. Germline-derived CDR1 and CDR2 are MNHNS and SASEGT. This CDR3 comprises 15 residues. The V gene end was trimmed by 2 bases and the J gene end by 4 bases; junction bases not matched to a gene: 4. CDR3 nucleotides: TGTGCCAGCAGTGAACAGGGGGCAAGAAAAAACATTCAGTACTTC. Its translation is CASSEQGARKNIQYF.

The chain couples TRBV5-1 to TRBJ2-1, with D unresolved. Germline V gives CDR1 SGHRS, CDR2 YFSETQ. This CDR3 comprises 11 residues. Deletions cut 4 bases from V and 6 bases from J, with 5 bases between. The CDR3 DNA is TGCGCCAGCAGCGTTACCAATGAGCAGTTCTTC. It is translated as CASSVTNEQFF.

As for this clone: The same CDR3 is also encoded by other DNA sequences in this sample. The J gene is TRBJ2-7, the V gene TRBV13, with 11 nucleotides matching TRBD2. Germline CDR1 is PRHDT and CDR2 is FYEKMQ (reference sequence). This CDR3 is 14 amino acids long. Trimming cost V 6 bases and J 3 bases; bases outside gene matches: 4. CDR3 in DNA: TGTGCCAGCAGTTTTGGGACTAGCGGCTACGAGCAGTACTTC. Residues: CASSFGTSGYEQYF.